This entry lists 27 T cell receptor beta chains sequenced from one sample in a study of T cells and Merkel cell carcinoma outcomes. Only in-frame clones appear in the TCRdb table, and some are missing; sequencing was by immunoSEQ multiplex PCR. In the table there are roughly 6,400 clones, 65% to 75% of which are singletons. Sequencing was carried out using tumor tissue from Merkel cell carcinoma. These receptors all stem from a human donor with Merkel cell carcinoma. Some clones in this sample may be carry-over from other donors' samples.

This rearrangement joins TRBV5-4 to TRBJ2-3; perhaps TRBD2 as D (6 bases). CDR3 length equals 13 residues. CDR1 and CDR2 from the germline V gene are SGHNT and YYREEE (reference sequence). The germline V and J ends were trimmed by 3 bases and 4 bases, with 9 bases remaining between them. The CDR3 sequence: CASSSGLSDTQYF. The CDR3, as DNA: TGTGCCAGCAGCTCGGGACTTTCAGATACGCAGTATTTT.

The chain employs TRBV29-1 and TRBJ1-4; D is unresolved. This CDR3 is 12 amino acids long. Germline V CDR1 and CDR2: SQVTM, ANQGSEA. V lost 4 bases and J lost 7, with 10 bases in between. The CDR3 is CSVAAGGEKLFF. The DNA of the CDR3 is TGCAGCGTTGCAGCCGGAGGTGAAAAACTGTTTTTT.

J is TRBJ2-7 and V is TRBV29-1; D call uncertain. Germline lookup yields CDR1 SQVTM and CDR2 ANQGSEA. The CDR3 loop spans 12 amino acids. V was pared by 1 base and J by 3 bases, with 7 bases between. CDR3 DNA sequence: TGCAGCGTTGAAGTGGGAATCTACGAGCAGTACTTC. Translating gives CSVEVGIYEQYF.

The rearrangement uses TRBV7-9 and TRBJ1-2; D unclear. Trimming took 5 bases from V and 4 from J, leaving 8 bases between them. CDR3 length equals 12 residues. Germline assignment: CDR1 SEHNR and CDR2 FQNEAQ (reference sequence). The CDR3 nucleotides read TGTGCCAGCAGCCCTGAAGGCTATGGCTACACCTTC. As protein: CASSPEGYGYTF.

Here the CDR3 reads CASSFRPVGGVRAFF. The DNA for the CDR3 is TGTGCCAGCAGTTTTCGCCCCGTTGGGGGCGTGAGGGCTTTCTTT. J is TRBJ1-1 and V is TRBV28; TRBD1 might be the D (6 bases). This CDR3 region has 15 residues. The ends were cut back, 3 bases at V and 11 bases at J, with 22 bases in the middle. CDR1 and CDR2 from the germline V gene are MDHEN and SYDVKM.

The rearrangement joins TRBV5-5 to TRBJ2-7; either TRBD1 or TRBD2 may fit D (5 bases each). V was cut by 2 bases and J by 2 bases, with 17 bases left in between. The CDR3 loop spans 16 amino acids. Looked up from germline, CDR1 is SGHKS and CDR2 is YYEKEE (reference sequence). For the CDR3, the DNA is TGTGCCAGCAGCTTTTACGGGACGAACCTACCCTACGAGCAGTACTTC. This codes for CASSFYGTNLPYEQYF. The variable domain in full, with the rest retrieved from reference TRBV5-5 and TRBJ2-7, is DAGVTQSPTHLIKTRGQQVTLRCSPISGHKSVSWYQQVLGQGPQFIFQYYEKEERGRGNFPDRFSARQFPNYSSELNVNALLLGDSALYLCASSFYGTNLPYEQYFGPGTRLTVT.

The genes are TRBV4-1 and TRBJ2-3; D is unresolved. Germline CDR1 reads MGHRA; CDR2 reads YSYEKL. Between the trimmed V and J ends, which lost 0 bases and 5 bases, there was a span of 6 bases. This CDR3 is 13 amino acids long. The chain's CDR3 is CASSQESQDTQYF. CDR3 nucleotides: TGCGCCAGCAGCCAAGAAAGTCAAGATACGCAGTATTTT.

The chain employs TRBV20-1 and TRBJ2-1, with 7 bases that match TRBD2. Germline loops: CDR1 DFQATT, CDR2 SNEGSKA (reference sequence). Unmatched junction bases numbered 3, after V lost 6 bases and J lost 10 bases. This CDR3 comprises 10 residues. CDR3 nucleotides: TGCAGTGCCGAGCGGGGAGAGCAGTTCTTC. Translated: CSAERGEQFF.

This clone was detected only a few times. This chain joins TRBV2 and TRBJ2-7; D is perhaps TRBD1 (7 bases). The ends were cut back, 7 bases at V and 1 base at J, with 14 bases in the middle. The germline V gene has CDR1 SNHLY and CDR2 FYNNEI. This CDR3 spans 14 amino acids. The CDR3 loop is CASTLTGTSYEQYF. DNA for the CDR3: TGTGCCAGCACCTTGACAGGGACTTCCTACGAGCAGTACTTC. The entire variable domain, with the rest obtained from reference TRBV2 and TRBJ2-7, is as follows: EPEVTQTPSHQVTQMGQEVILRCVPISNHLYFYWYRQILGQKVEFLVSFYNNEISEKSEIFDDQFSVERPDGSNFTLKIRSTKLEDSAMYFCASTLTGTSYEQYFGPGTRLTVT.

This chain connects TRBV15 to TRBJ2-6; D is perhaps TRBD1 (6 bases). V was shortened by 6 bases and J by 0 bases, with 9 bases between the two germline ends. The CDR3 runs to 15 residues. The germline V gene encodes CDR1 LNHNV and CDR2 YYDKDF (reference sequence). The chain's CDR3 is CATRDSNSGANVLTF. CDR3 in DNA: TGTGCCACCAGGGACAGCAACTCTGGGGCCAACGTCCTGACTTTC. Full variable domain (remainder filled in from reference TRBV15 and TRBJ2-6): DAMVIQNPRYQVTQFGKPVTLSCSQTLNHNVMYWYQQKSSQAPKLLFHYYDKDFNNEADTPDNFQSRRPNTSFCFLDIRSPGLGDTAMYLCATRDSNSGANVLTFGAGSRLTVL.

As to this clone: At one of its ends the junction is not consistent with the germline gene, which may arise from a read error. The V gene is TRBV25-1, the J gene TRBJ2-7; D possibly uses TRBD1 or TRBD2 (5 bases each). Germline V CDR1 and CDR2: MGHDK, SYGVNS. The CDR3 consists of 15 residues. The CDR3 here is CASSTSGTNSYEQYF. In DNA, the CDR3 is TGTGCCAGCAGTACCTCAGGGACCAACTCCTATGAGCAGTACTTC.

CDR3 loop: CASSPGTEATNEKLFF. The CDR3, as DNA: TGTGCCAGCAGCCCCGGGACGGAAGCAACTAATGAAAAACTGTTTTTT. The V gene is TRBV7-9, the J gene TRBJ1-4; possible D gene TRBD1, 5 bases. The CDR3 extends over 16 amino acids. With 5 bases removed from V and 0 bases from J, the gap between germline ends came to 13 bases. Germline V gives CDR1 SEHNR, CDR2 FQNEAQ (reference sequence). The whole variable domain, filled in from reference TRBV7-9 and TRBJ1-4, reads DTGVSQNPRHKITKRGQNVTFRCDPISEHNRLYWYRQTLGQGPEFLTYFQNEAQLEKSRLLSDRFSAERPKGSFSTLEIQRTEQGDSAMYLCASSPGTEATNEKLFFGSGTQLSVL.

The chain links TRBV7-9 to TRBJ1-1; unclear D gene. This CDR3 is built from 12 residues. V gave up 1 base and J gave up 7 bases, with 7 bases separating them. Germline assignment: CDR1 SEHNR and CDR2 FQNEAQ (reference sequence). The CDR3 loop reads CASSLGVIEAFF. The CDR3 nucleotides read TGTGCCAGCAGCTTAGGAGTCATTGAAGCTTTCTTT.

The chain employs TRBV7-9 and TRBJ2-5; TRBD1 aligns across 10 bases. Germline CDR1 reads SEHNR; CDR2 reads FQNEAQ (reference sequence). The CDR3 has 13 residues. Trimming at V came to 6 bases and at J to 5 bases, leaving 3 bases not matched to a gene. The CDR3 here is CASRGTGEETQYF. CDR3 DNA sequence: TGTGCCAGCAGGGGGACAGGGGAGGAGACCCAGTACTTC.

This clone qualifies as large. The chain is built from TRBV10-1 and TRBJ1-1; D call uncertain. Trimming left V 2 bases short and J 8 bases short, with 9 bases between. This CDR3 contains 12 residues. Germline V lookup: CDR1 WNHNN, CDR2 SYGVQD (reference sequence). CDR3 sequence: CASSESTLEAFF. The CDR3 nucleotides are TGCGCCAGCAGTGAGAGTACCCTAGAAGCTTTCTTT.

The CDR3 region is CASMGSGANVLTF. In DNA form, the CDR3 reads TGTGCCAGTATGGGCTCTGGGGCCAACGTCCTGACTTTC. The chain joins TRBV19 to TRBJ2-6; D uncertain. The CDR3 has 13 amino acids. With 7 bases removed from V and 0 bases from J, the gap between germline ends came to 4 bases. The germline V gene encodes CDR1 LNHDA and CDR2 SQIVND (reference sequence).

The chain combines TRBV25-1 with TRBJ2-1; TRBD2 matches at 10 bases. Trimming took 8 bases from V and 7 from J; bases not matched to a gene: 5. CDR3 length: 13 residues. The V gene's germline CDR1 is MGHDK and CDR2 SYGVNS. CDR3 sequence (DNA): TGTGCCAGCCGCCTAGCGGGAGATAATGAGCAGTTCTTC. Its protein product is CASRLAGDNEQFF.

The rearrangement joins TRBV29-1 to TRBJ1-1, with D uncertain. The CDR3 is 9 residues long. V gave up 3 bases and J gave up 8 bases, with 4 bases separating them. Germline values: CDR1 SQVTM, CDR2 ANQGSEA. CDR3 in DNA: TGCAGCGTTGACGGAGAAGCTTTCTTT. Protein product: CSVDGEAFF.

The chain is built from TRBV7-8 and TRBJ2-7, with 11 bases identical to TRBD2. The CDR3 runs to 15 residues. Germline V gives CDR1 SGHVS, CDR2 FQNEAQ. Unmatched junction bases numbered 7, after V lost 4 bases and J lost 5 bases. The CDR3 protein is CASSSTSGSIDEQYF. The CDR3 region has the DNA TGTGCCAGCAGCTCTACTAGCGGGAGTATCGACGAGCAGTACTTC.

The rearrangement uses TRBV10-3 and TRBJ2-3, with 7 positions matching TRBD1. The J segment lost 7 bases and the V segment lost 0 bases, leaving 7 bases of the junction unmatched. The CDR3 loop spans 15 amino acids. Germline V gene data show CDR1 as ENHRY and CDR2 as SYGVKD. The CDR3 region has the DNA TGTGCCATCAGTGAGTCGACAGGGCTGGGGTATACGCAGTATTTT. This gives the protein CAISESTGLGYTQYF.

J is TRBJ1-2 and V is TRBV6-6; 8 nucleotides line up with TRBD1. After removal of 6 bases from V and 4 bases from J, the junction contained 4 bases not matched to a gene. Germline CDR1 MNHNY, CDR2 SVGAGI (reference sequence). The CDR3 contains 13 residues. CDR3 in amino acids: CASSRQGTYGYTF. The DNA for the CDR3 is TGTGCCAGCAGCCGACAGGGGACCTATGGCTACACCTTC.

This chain connects TRBV7-7 to TRBJ1-2, with D unclear. Trimming took off 2 bases at V and 8 bases at J, with 6 bases between the two ends. Germline V gene sequence: CDR1 SSHAT, CDR2 FNYEAQ (reference sequence). This CDR3 region has 11 residues. The CDR3 reads CASSLRSGYTF. Written as DNA, the CDR3 is TGTGCCAGCAGCTTAAGAAGCGGCTACACCTTC.

The V call is TRBV6-4, the J call TRBJ2-5, with a possible D match to TRBD2 (6 bases). V was shortened by 7 bases and J by 5 bases, with 23 bases between the two germline ends. The CDR3 has 16 residues. The V gene's germline CDR1 is MRHNA and CDR2 SNTAGT. This CDR3 reads CASIGGPSLGGETQYF. The CDR3 DNA reads as TGTGCCAGCATCGGAGGGCCGTCACTCGGCGGGGAGACCCAGTACTTC.

The rearrangement uses TRBV10-3 and TRBJ2-5, with D unresolved. CDR1 is ENHRY and CDR2 is SYGVKD in the germline V gene. V was clipped by 3 bases and J by 1 base, with 6 bases between them. The CDR3 loop spans 13 amino acids. The CDR3: CAISDPIQETQYF. The CDR3 DNA reads TGTGCCATCAGTGATCCTATCCAAGAGACCCAGTACTTC.

The chain recombines TRBV6-1 with TRBJ2-2; D possibly corresponds to TRBD1 (6 bases). Germline CDR1 is MNHNS and CDR2 is SASEGT. CDR3 length: 13 amino acids. Trimming removed 7 bases from V and 1 base from J, with 7 bases in between. The CDR3 protein is CASTRGNTGELFF. The CDR3, as DNA: TGTGCCAGCACCAGGGGGAACACCGGGGAGCTGTTTTTT.

The chain uses TRBV6-6 and TRBJ1-2, with TRBD1 matching 8 bases. The germline gives CDR1 MNHNY, CDR2 SVGAGI (reference sequence). CDR3 length equals 15 residues. Losses at the gene ends were 2 bases for V and 0 bases for J; bases not matched to a gene: 2. CDR3: CASSYGQGANYGYTF. CDR3 DNA sequence: TGTGCCAGCAGTTACGGACAGGGAGCTAACTATGGCTACACCTTC.

In the case of this clone: Its ends do not fully match the called genes, so a read error is possible. The same CDR3 is also encoded by other DNA sequences in this sample. This rearrangement joins TRBV7-8 to TRBJ2-1; 14 nucleotides agree with TRBD2. The CDR3 has 16 amino acids. CDR1 and CDR2 from the germline V gene are SGHVS and FQNEAQ. Here the CDR3 DNA reads TGTGCCAGTAGCTCCGGGACTAGCGGGAGAGGGTATGAGCAGTTCTTC. Its translation is CASSSGTSGRGYEQFF.